The rows below give T cell receptor beta chains drawn from one sample of a study of blood T cell repertoires in COVID-19. The assay was immunoSEQ multiplex PCR, and TCRdb's table has in-frame clones only and misses some. The sample lists around 180,000 clones; approximately 80% were seen once. Source material: PBMCs or T cells enriched from blood (not recorded which). The receptor source for this set is a man in his fifties who had recovered from COVID-19. CDR3s include the opening cysteine and the closing phenylalanine or tryptophan. Each record gives: CDR3 DNA, CDR3 protein, V gene, D gene, J gene, clone size. The D gene is left open where the match is weak. Rows may omit the clone size; those that give it use once, few, many or a size class.

TGTGCCAGCAGGGAGGTGGGTAAGAATAATTCACCCCTCCACTTT CASREVGKNNSPLHF TRBV2 - TRBJ1-6 -
TGTGCCTGGAGTACAGGGTACTACAATGAGCAGTTCTTC CAWSTGYYNEQFF TRBV30 - TRBJ2-1 once
TGTGCCAGCAGCTTGGGAGGGGGCAATGAAAAACTGTTTTTT CASSLGGGNEKLFF TRBV5-4 TRBD1 TRBJ1-4 -
TGCGCCAGCAGCTTGCTGAGGACGGGGATTGATAAAGACGAGCAGTACTTC CASSLLRTGIDKDEQYF TRBV5-1 - TRBJ2-7 -
TGTGCCAGCAGCAGACAGTTGAACACTGAAGCTTTCTTT CASSRQLNTEAFF TRBV13 - TRBJ1-1 -
TGTGCCAGCAGTATACCGGGACGGGAGGTGACCGGGGAGCTGTTTTTT CASSIPGREVTGELFF TRBV21-1 - TRBJ2-2 few
TGTGCCAGCAGTTATGGGGGGGGCTCCTACGAGCAGTACTTC CASSYGGGSYEQYF TRBV6-5 TRBD2 TRBJ2-7 -
TGTGCCATTCGCCAGGGCGTTAACACTGAAGCTTTCTTT CAIRQGVNTEAFF TRBV15 - TRBJ1-1 -
TGTGCCAGCAGTTCCTTACAGGGGGCCCTACCCTTCCAGTTCTTC CASSSLQGALPFQFF TRBV6-5 TRBD1 TRBJ2-1 -
TGCGCCAGCAGCTTGGGCGGGACAGGGGCTGGAAACACCATATATTTT CASSLGGTGAGNTIYF TRBV5-1 TRBD1 TRBJ1-3 -
TGTGCCAGCAGCCCTTCTACAGCGGGGGCCACTGAAGCTTTCTTT CASSPSTAGATEAFF TRBV5-6 - TRBJ1-1 -
TGTGCCAGCTCAGAGCAGGGGGCTCCTCTGGACATTCAGTACTTC CASSEQGAPLDIQYF TRBV5-6 TRBD1 TRBJ2-4 -
TGTGCCAGCAGCCCGCGGACAGGGTTGGATACGCAGTATTTT CASSPRTGLDTQYF TRBV11-1 TRBD1 TRBJ2-3 -
TGTGCCAGCAGCTCTCTGGGCAGGGTCGGTGAAAAACTGTTTTTT CASSSLGRVGEKLFF TRBV7-8 - TRBJ1-4 once
TGTGCCATCAGTGGGGACAGGGGGGGTGAAAAACTGTTTTTT CAISGDRGGEKLFF TRBV10-3 TRBD1 TRBJ1-4 -
TGCGCCAGCAGCTCCTCGAACGGGGCCTACAATGAGCAGTTCTTC CASSSSNGAYNEQFF TRBV5-1 - TRBJ2-1 -
TGTGCCAGTAGTCCCGGGACCGTCGGGAGCTCTGGAAACACCATATATTTT CASSPGTVGSSGNTIYF TRBV19 - TRBJ1-3 -
TGTGCCAGCAGCGTACGAGAACAGGGGGCGGAAGGAAACACCATATATTTT CASSVREQGAEGNTIYF TRBV7-9 TRBD1 TRBJ1-3 -
TGCGCCAGCAGCCAAGCCGGGACTAGCGGGGGGGAGCAGTTCTTC CASSQAGTSGGEQFF TRBV4-1 TRBD2 TRBJ2-1 -
TGTGCCAGCAGCTTATCCCCCGGGGGGCCGGAGACCCAGTACTTC CASSLSPGGPETQYF TRBV11-2 - TRBJ2-5 -
TGCAGTGTGGGGGAGGAGACCCAATACTTC CSVGEETQYF TRBV20-1 - TRBJ2-5 -
TGTGCCAGCAGTCCCCGCGCTGAAGCTTTCTTT CASSPRAEAFF TRBV12-3/TRBV12-4 - TRBJ1-1 -
TGTGCCAGCAGTTTACTCCCGGACAGGGGCTCCTACGAGCAGTACTTC CASSLLPDRGSYEQYF TRBV27 TRBD1 TRBJ2-7 once
TGTGCCAGCAGTGAGTTAGCAGGGGGGAACACAGATACGCAGTATTTT CASSELAGGNTDTQYF TRBV6-4 - TRBJ2-3 -
TGTGCCAGCAGCTTCGGACGGGAGACGGTCTATGGCTACACCTTC CASSFGRETVYGYTF TRBV7-9 - TRBJ1-2 -
TGCGCCAGCAGCCCCGGGACTAGCGGGTTAAGGGAGCAGTTCTTC CASSPGTSGLREQFF TRBV5-1 TRBD2 TRBJ2-1 -
TGTGCCAGCGCAAGGGGAGGAGAGACCCAGTACTTC CASARGGETQYF TRBV6-5 - TRBJ2-5 -
TGTGCCAGCAGTCGAGGGTACACTGAAGCTTTCTTT CASSRGYTEAFF TRBV6-5 - TRBJ1-1 -
TGTGCCAGCAGCTTAGAATCCAGGGGGCTATCTGGAAACACCATATATTTT CASSLESRGLSGNTIYF TRBV11-2 TRBD1 TRBJ1-3 -
TGTGCCAGCAGCTTAGGGGGGCGCAGGGTTGACTTC CASSLGGRRVDF TRBV7-6 - TRBJ2-7 -
TGTGCCAGTTCCGGGACAGGCGGTTACGAGCGGCAGTACTTC CASSGTGGYERQYF TRBV19 TRBD1 TRBJ2-7 -
TGTGCCAGCAGTGAATCTAATCAGCCCCAGCATTTT CASSESNQPQHF TRBV6-1 - TRBJ1-5 -
TGTGCCAGCAGAAACGGACGGGGTGGCGGCTACACCTTC CASRNGRGGGYTF TRBV6-5 - TRBJ1-2 -
TGTGCCAGCAGTTTAGGGGGGGGTGAAAAACTGTTTTTT CASSLGGGEKLFF TRBV28 - TRBJ1-4 -
TGTGCCAGCAGGTCTATAGGGGTCGGCTACACCTTC CASRSIGVGYTF TRBV11-2 - TRBJ1-2 once
TGTGCCTGGAGTCGGACAGGTTCGGGAAACACCATATATTTT CAWSRTGSGNTIYF TRBV30 TRBD1 TRBJ1-3 -
TGTGCCAGCAGCCAAGATACCGGTGGGGGCGCGGGCAATCAGCCCCAGCATTTT CASSQDTGGGAGNQPQHF TRBV3-1/TRBV3-2 - TRBJ1-5 -
TGCAGCGTTCGCAGTCACTCTCTCAGGGACACTGAAGCTTTCTTT CSVRSHSLRDTEAFF TRBV29-1 - TRBJ1-1 -
TGTGCCAGCAGTCCCTCAGAGGGGAACACTGAAGCTTTCTTT CASSPSEGNTEAFF TRBV28 - TRBJ1-1 -
TGTGCCAGCAGCGCGACAGGGCCCAATCAGCCCCAGCATTTT CASSATGPNQPQHF TRBV2 TRBD1 TRBJ1-5 -
TGTGCCAGCAGCCCGGACAGGGACCAAGAGACCCAGTACTTC CASSPDRDQETQYF TRBV9 TRBD1 TRBJ2-5 -
TGTGCCAGCAGTCCAGGGTGGGGCAATCAGCCCCAGCATTTT CASSPGWGNQPQHF TRBV27 - TRBJ1-5 -
TGTGCCAGCAGTCCGCCAGGGTTCGACCTCTATCGCTCTGGGGCCAACGTCCTGACTTTC CASSPPGFDLYRSGANVLTF TRBV28 - TRBJ2-6 -